These 9 T cell receptor beta chains share one sample of origin, sequenced in a study of cytomegalovirus exposure and HLA in healthy donors. The PCR was carried out with 60 Vbeta primers and 13 Jbeta primers. The data were produced by immunoSEQ multiplex PCR, yet TCRdb's version contains in-frame clones alone and is incomplete. The table shows around 140,000 clones, with around 78% occurring only once. The sample comprised PBMCs. The origin of the receptors is a woman aged 18-35 years in good health and CMV-seropositive.

The chain has TRBV6-5 and TRBJ1-1, with 9 bases fitting TRBD1. The J segment lost 5 bases and the V segment lost 4 bases, leaving 5 bases of the junction unmatched. The CDR3 covers 14 residues. Germline values: CDR1 MNHEY, CDR2 SVGAGI. CDR3 in DNA: TGTGCCAGCAGTTTTCACAGGGGGCGAACTGAAGCTTTCTTT. This gives the protein CASSFHRGRTEAFF.

V gene TRBV6-5 combines with J gene TRBJ2-7; 8 nucleotides agree with TRBD2. The CDR3 sequence is 15 residues long. Germline CDR1 MNHEY, CDR2 SVGAGI. V lost 2 bases and J lost 12; bases outside the gene matches: 15. This chain's CDR3 is CASSYHQELAGPMYF. The CDR3 DNA reads TGTGCCAGCAGTTACCATCAAGAATTAGCGGGGCCCATGTACTTC.

The chain couples TRBV29-1 to TRBJ2-2, with D maybe TRBD2 (7 bases). Trimming took off 6 bases at V and 4 bases at J, with 15 bases between the two ends. Germline assignment: CDR1 SQVTM and CDR2 ANQGSEA. This CDR3 spans 14 amino acids. The CDR3 DNA follows: TGCAGCGTCTGGGGGGGCGGCAGCACCGGGGAGCTGTTTTTT. This sequence encodes CSVWGGGSTGELFF.

The chain employs TRBV5-8 and TRBJ2-2, with 8 bases aligning to TRBD1. Looked up from germline, CDR1 is SGHTS and CDR2 is YDEGEE. V shed 10 bases and J 2 bases; nucleotides not matched to a gene: 10. This CDR3 has 15 amino acids. In DNA, the CDR3 is TGTGCCGTCCGTCGCAGGGGGCTAAACACCGGGGAGCTGTTTTTT. Translated, it gives CAVRRRGLNTGELFF.

The chain recombines TRBV19 with TRBJ1-1; TRBD1 might be the D (6 bases). CDR1 LNHDA and CDR2 SQIVND come from the germline V gene (reference sequence). The length of the CDR3 is 13 residues. V lost 7 bases and J 0 bases, leaving 9 bases between the germline ends. The CDR3 sequence: CASTDRMNTEAFF. The CDR3, as DNA: TGTGCCAGTACCGACAGGATGAACACTGAAGCTTTCTTT.

This chain links TRBV28 with TRBJ2-1, with TRBD2 matching 8 bases. The CDR3 has 15 residues. V was clipped by 5 bases and J by 6 bases; unmatched bases: 9. Germline assignment: CDR1 MDHEN and CDR2 SYDVKM. CDR3 DNA sequence: TGTGCCAGCAGTCCTCCTCGGGGGGGCGTCAATGAGCAGTTCTTC. Protein sequence: CASSPPRGGVNEQFF.

The genes are TRBV5-1 and TRBJ2-1; 9 bases agree with TRBD1. Trimming cost V 4 bases and J 6 bases; bases outside gene matches: 2. Germline assignment: CDR1 SGHRS and CDR2 YFSETQ. This CDR3 is built from 13 residues. The CDR3, as DNA: TGCGCCAGCAGCGGGACAGGGTCCAATGAGCAGTTCTTC. This sequence encodes CASSGTGSNEQFF.

This chain connects TRBV11-1 to TRBJ2-3; 10 bases match TRBD2. The V gene's germline CDR1 is SGHAT and CDR2 FQDESV (reference sequence). Losses at the gene ends were 2 bases for V and 1 base for J; bases not matched to a gene: 0. This CDR3 has 15 amino acids. The CDR3 nucleotides read TGTGCCAGCAGCTTACTAGCGGGGGGCACAGATACGCAGTATTTT. Encoded protein: CASSLLAGGTDTQYF.

The chain uses TRBV18 and TRBJ2-1; maybe TRBD2 (5 bases). The germline CDR1 and CDR2 sequences are KGHSH and LQKENI. With 4 bases removed from V and 10 bases from J, the gap between germline ends came to 11 bases. The CDR3 spans 12 residues. This CDR3 reads CASSLREDEQFF. Written as DNA, the CDR3 is TGTGCCAGCTCACTTCGGGAAGACGAGCAGTTCTTC.